These T cell receptor beta chains were read from a single sample in a study of T cells after yellow fever vaccination. TCRdb ran MiXCR on the 5' RACE reads and lists one entry per CDR3 protein. The sample lists some 350,000 distinct CDR3 sequences, about 4% occurring once. Sequenced here: PBMCs, sampled 5 days after the yellow fever booster vaccination. These receptors came from a young man who received the YFV17D yellow fever vaccine. Each CDR3 is given with its conserved first and last residue. D genes are given only for firm matches. Clone size is not always given. Where it is, it says once, few, many or a class for expanded clones.

size: many
J: TRBJ1-4
D: -
V: TRBV7-8
DNA: TGTGCCAGCAGCTTAGCGAGGGAACGGAAACTGTTTTTT
CDR3: CASSLARERKLFF

size: few
J: TRBJ1-4
D: -
V: TRBV25-1
DNA: TGTGCCAGCAGTGAGACCGGGCTACTGGATGAAAAACTGTTTTTT
CDR3: CASSETGLLDEKLFF

size: few
J: TRBJ2-5
D: TRBD2
V: TRBV27
DNA: TGTGCCAGCAGTTTAAAAGGGGGACTAGCGGGGTATGTGGAGACCCAGTACTTC
CDR3: CASSLKGGLAGYVETQYF

size: -
J: TRBJ2-7
D: -
V: TRBV29-1
DNA: TGCAGCGTTGGGGCAGGGGCCTACGAGCAGTACTTC
CDR3: CSVGAGAYEQYF

size: -
J: TRBJ2-2
D: -
V: TRBV6-6
DNA: TGTGCCAGCAGTTGGGCTGTTGATGGTGGGCATTTGAACACCGGGGAGCTGTTTTTT
CDR3: CASSWAVDGGHLNTGELFF

size: many
J: TRBJ1-1
D: -
V: TRBV5-1
DNA: TGCGCCAGCAGCTTGGGACCTCTCAACACTGAAGCTTTCTTT
CDR3: CASSLGPLNTEAFF

size: few
J: TRBJ2-2
D: TRBD1
V: TRBV7-2
DNA: TGTGCCAGCAGCCGCGACAGGGAGAGGCTGTTTTTT
CDR3: CASSRDRERLFF

size: many
J: TRBJ1-6
D: -
V: TRBV7-3
DNA: TGTGCCAGCAGCTTGACCATTGCGGGGGGCTCACCCCTCCACTTT
CDR3: CASSLTIAGGSPLHF

size: -
J: TRBJ1-1
D: TRBD1
V: TRBV4-1
DNA: TGCGCCAGCAGCCTAACCGACAGGGAGGCTTTCTTT
CDR3: CASSLTDREAFF

size: few
J: TRBJ2-5
D: -
V: TRBV20-1
DNA: TGCAGTGCTAGAGGCGACAAGAAAGAGACCCAGTACTTC
CDR3: CSARGDKKETQYF

size: many
J: TRBJ2-1
D: -
V: TRBV7-3
DNA: TGTGCCAGCAGTCTTATTGGCCTGGGGGAGCAGTTCTTC
CDR3: CASSLIGLGEQFF

size: many
J: TRBJ1-1
D: -
V: TRBV5-1
DNA: TGCGCCAGCAGCTTGGCCCTAGGGCGGAACACTGAAGCTTTCTTT
CDR3: CASSLALGRNTEAFF

size: few
J: TRBJ1-1
D: TRBD1
V: TRBV10-3
DNA: TGTGCCATCAGTGACCTAGGACAGGGAGGGAGGACTGAAGCTTTCTTT
CDR3: CAISDLGQGGRTEAFF

size: few
J: TRBJ2-1
D: -
V: TRBV15
DNA: TGTGCCACCAGCAGAGTTGGCAGGAGCTCCTACAATGAGCAGTTCTTC
CDR3: CATSRVGRSSYNEQFF

size: many
J: TRBJ1-2
D: TRBD1
V: TRBV7-2
DNA: TGTGCCAGCAGCCTGGGGGGGACAGTCTATGGCTACACCTTC
CDR3: CASSLGGTVYGYTF

size: many
J: TRBJ2-2
D: -
V: TRBV25-1
DNA: TGTGCCAGCAGTGATGCAGGGAAGGCCGGGGAGCTGTTTTTT
CDR3: CASSDAGKAGELFF

size: few
J: TRBJ1-1
D: -
V: TRBV7-3
DNA: TGTGCCAGCAGCTTAACTCCCGCAGCACCGAGCACTGAAGCTTTCTTT
CDR3: CASSLTPAAPSTEAFF

size: many
J: TRBJ2-3
D: TRBD2
V: TRBV5-1
DNA: TGTGCCAGCAGCTCAGGGACTAGCGCAGATACGCAGTATTTT
CDR3: CASSSGTSADTQYF

size: few
J: TRBJ1-1
D: TRBD1
V: TRBV20-1
DNA: TGCAGTGCTATAGGACAGGGTTACACTGAAGCTTTCTTT
CDR3: CSAIGQGYTEAFF

size: many
J: TRBJ2-7
D: TRBD1
V: TRBV6-5
DNA: TGTGCCAGCAGCCCGGACAGGGGGCTGTACGAGCAGTACTTC
CDR3: CASSPDRGLYEQYF

size: few
J: TRBJ1-3
D: TRBD1
V: TRBV4-3
DNA: TGCGCCAGCAGCCAAAGTTCAGGGGGGCACTCTGGAAACACCATATATTTT
CDR3: CASSQSSGGHSGNTIYF

size: -
J: TRBJ2-2
D: -
V: TRBV3-1
DNA: TGTGCCAGCAGCCAAGATTTTTTAGGGGAGCTGTTTTTT
CDR3: CASSQDFLGELFF

size: many
J: TRBJ2-5
D: TRBD2
V: TRBV11-2
DNA: TGTGCCAGCAGCTTCGTCGGGGGGAAGTTGGGGACCCAGTACTTC
CDR3: CASSFVGGKLGTQYF

size: -
J: TRBJ2-1
D: -
V: TRBV20-1
DNA: TGCAGTGCTAGAGTCCCCGGGAGAGGCAATGAGCAGTTCTTC
CDR3: CSARVPGRGNEQFF

size: -
J: TRBJ2-7
D: TRBD2
V: TRBV3-1
DNA: TGTGCCAGCAGCACCGGCGGGGGGTCTTGGGAGCAGTACTTC
CDR3: CASSTGGGSWEQYF

size: many
J: TRBJ2-2
D: TRBD1
V: TRBV4-3
DNA: TGCGCCAGCAGCCAAGCGGACAGGGTCACCGGGGAGCTGTTTTTT
CDR3: CASSQADRVTGELFF

size: many
J: TRBJ2-1
D: -
V: TRBV11-2
DNA: TGTGCCAGCACCTTAGCCCCAGGGCCTTACAATGAGCAGTTCTTC
CDR3: CASTLAPGPYNEQFF

size: few
J: TRBJ2-7
D: -
V: TRBV6-2/TRBV6-3
DNA: TGTGCCAGCAGTTATCCCTATTCAGGGCGGTTCGACGAGCAGTACTTC
CDR3: CASSYPYSGRFDEQYF

size: -
J: TRBJ2-5
D: TRBD2
V: TRBV6-2/TRBV6-3
DNA: TGTGCCAGCAGGACTAGCGGGGGGAGGGAGACCCAGTACTTC
CDR3: CASRTSGGRETQYF

size: -
J: TRBJ1-2
D: -
V: TRBV7-2
DNA: TGTGCCAGCAGCTTAGACCAGAACTATGGCTACACCTTC
CDR3: CASSLDQNYGYTF

size: -
J: TRBJ2-1
D: TRBD2
V: TRBV20-1
DNA: TGCAGTGCCAACCGACCCCGGGGGGTTAGCCGTGAGCAGTTCTTC
CDR3: CSANRPRGVSREQFF

size: -
J: TRBJ1-5
D: TRBD1
V: TRBV18
DNA: TGTGCCAGCTCACGGGACCGGACAGGGTGGGGCGATCAGCCCCAGCATTTT
CDR3: CASSRDRTGWGDQPQHF

size: many
J: TRBJ1-2
D: TRBD1
V: TRBV7-9
DNA: TGTGCCAGCACCCGGGGACAGGGGGCGAATGGCTACACCTTC
CDR3: CASTRGQGANGYTF

size: many
J: TRBJ2-2
D: -
V: TRBV7-9
DNA: TGTGCCAGCAGCTCTACGCGACAGATGAACACCGGGGAGCTGTTTTTT
CDR3: CASSSTRQMNTGELFF

size: many
J: TRBJ1-1
D: -
V: TRBV7-2
DNA: TGTGCCAGCAGCTTAGCGGGGGCTACAAACACTGAAGCTTTCTTT
CDR3: CASSLAGATNTEAFF

size: many
J: TRBJ1-2
D: -
V: TRBV29-1
DNA: TGCAGCGTTGACGGACAGCCTCTCTTC
CDR3: CSVDGQPLF

size: few
J: TRBJ1-5
D: TRBD1
V: TRBV2
DNA: TGTGCCAGCGGCGACGGGACAGAGAACAATCAGCCCCAGCATTTT
CDR3: CASGDGTENNQPQHF

size: -
J: TRBJ2-4
D: -
V: TRBV20-1
DNA: TGCAGTGCTAGGGACCGGGACGCCGGAAACATTCAGTACTTC
CDR3: CSARDRDAGNIQYF

size: -
J: TRBJ1-1
D: TRBD1
V: TRBV5-5
DNA: TGTGCCAGCAGCCCGGGACAGTACACCACTGAAGCTTTCTTT
CDR3: CASSPGQYTTEAFF

size: -
J: TRBJ2-1
D: TRBD1
V: TRBV6-5
DNA: TGTGCCAGCAGTTACCGGGACAGTATATTCAATGAGCAGTTCTTC
CDR3: CASSYRDSIFNEQFF

size: few
J: TRBJ1-1
D: -
V: TRBV7-2
DNA: TGTGCCAGCAGCATGGTCACTGAAGCTTTCTTT
CDR3: CASSMVTEAFF